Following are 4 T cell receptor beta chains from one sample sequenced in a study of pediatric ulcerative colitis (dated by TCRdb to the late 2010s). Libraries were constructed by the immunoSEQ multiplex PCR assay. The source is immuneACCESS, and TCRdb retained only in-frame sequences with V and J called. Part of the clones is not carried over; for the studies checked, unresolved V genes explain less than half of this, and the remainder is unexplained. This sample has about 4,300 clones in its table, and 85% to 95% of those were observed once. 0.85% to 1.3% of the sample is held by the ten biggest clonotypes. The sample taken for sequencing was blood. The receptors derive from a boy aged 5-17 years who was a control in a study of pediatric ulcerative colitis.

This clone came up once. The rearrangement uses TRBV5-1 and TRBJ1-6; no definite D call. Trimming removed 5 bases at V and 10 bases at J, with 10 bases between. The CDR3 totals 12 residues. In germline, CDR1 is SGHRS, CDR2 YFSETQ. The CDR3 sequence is CASSGEGSPLHF. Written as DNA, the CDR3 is TGCGCCAGCAGTGGCGAAGGGTCACCCCTCCACTTT.

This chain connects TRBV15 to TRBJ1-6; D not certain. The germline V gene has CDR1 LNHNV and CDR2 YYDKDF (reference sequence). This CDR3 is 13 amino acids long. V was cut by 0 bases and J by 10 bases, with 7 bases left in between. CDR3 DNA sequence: TGTGCCACCAGCAGAGATAAGTTATCACCCCTCCACTTT. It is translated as CATSRDKLSPLHF.

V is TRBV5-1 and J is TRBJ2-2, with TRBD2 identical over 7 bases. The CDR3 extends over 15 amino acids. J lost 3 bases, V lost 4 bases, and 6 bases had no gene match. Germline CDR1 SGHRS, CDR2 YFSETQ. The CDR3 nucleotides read TGCGCCAGCAGCAAGACTAGCTCTTACACCGGGGAGCTGTTTTTT. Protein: CASSKTSSYTGELFF.

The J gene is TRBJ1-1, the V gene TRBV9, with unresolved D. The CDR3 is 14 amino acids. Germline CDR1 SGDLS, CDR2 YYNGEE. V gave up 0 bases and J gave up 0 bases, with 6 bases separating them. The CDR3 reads CASSVEQLNTEAFF. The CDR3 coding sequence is TGTGCCAGCAGCGTAGAACAGCTGAACACTGAAGCTTTCTTT.